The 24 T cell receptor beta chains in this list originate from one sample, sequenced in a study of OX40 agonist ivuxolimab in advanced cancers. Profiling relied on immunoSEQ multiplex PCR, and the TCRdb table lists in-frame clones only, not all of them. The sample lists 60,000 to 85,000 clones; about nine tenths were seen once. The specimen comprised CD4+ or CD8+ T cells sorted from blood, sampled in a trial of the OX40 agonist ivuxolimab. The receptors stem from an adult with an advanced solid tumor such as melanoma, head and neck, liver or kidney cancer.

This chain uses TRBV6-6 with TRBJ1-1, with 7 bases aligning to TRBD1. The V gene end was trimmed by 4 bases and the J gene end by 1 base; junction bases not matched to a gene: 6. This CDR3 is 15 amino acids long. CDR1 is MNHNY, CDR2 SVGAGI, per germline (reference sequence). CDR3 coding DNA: TGTGCCAGCAGTTCCGAGGGGGCGGGGAACACTGAAGCTTTCTTT. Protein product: CASSSEGAGNTEAFF.

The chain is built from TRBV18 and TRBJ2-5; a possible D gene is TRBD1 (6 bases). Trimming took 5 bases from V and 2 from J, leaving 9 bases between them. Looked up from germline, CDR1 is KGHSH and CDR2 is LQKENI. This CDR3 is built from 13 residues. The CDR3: CASSNGQQETQYF. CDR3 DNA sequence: TGTGCCAGCTCAAACGGACAGCAAGAGACCCAGTACTTC.

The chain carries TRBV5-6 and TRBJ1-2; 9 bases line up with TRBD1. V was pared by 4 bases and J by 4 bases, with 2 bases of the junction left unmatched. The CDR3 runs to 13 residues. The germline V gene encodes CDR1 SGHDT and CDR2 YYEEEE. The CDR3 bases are TGTGCCAGCAGCACGGGACAGGGCTATGGCTACACCTTC. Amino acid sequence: CASSTGQGYGYTF.

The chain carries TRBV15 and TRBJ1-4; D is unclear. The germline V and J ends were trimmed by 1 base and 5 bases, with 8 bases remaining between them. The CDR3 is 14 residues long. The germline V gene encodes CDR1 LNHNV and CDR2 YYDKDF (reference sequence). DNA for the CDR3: TGTGCCACCAGCAGAGGGGGTCTGAATGAAAAACTGTTTTTT. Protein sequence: CATSRGGLNEKLFF.

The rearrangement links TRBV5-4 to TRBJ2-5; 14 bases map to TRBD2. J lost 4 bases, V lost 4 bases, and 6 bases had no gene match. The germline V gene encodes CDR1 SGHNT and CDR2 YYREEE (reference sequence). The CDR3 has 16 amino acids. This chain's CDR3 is CASSGGTSGGTETQYF. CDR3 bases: TGTGCCAGCAGCGGGGGGACTAGCGGGGGAACAGAGACCCAGTACTTC.

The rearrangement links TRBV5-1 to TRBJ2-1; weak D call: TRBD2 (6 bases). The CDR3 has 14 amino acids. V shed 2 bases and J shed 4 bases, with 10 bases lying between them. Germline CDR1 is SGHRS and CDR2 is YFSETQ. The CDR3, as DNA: TGCGCCAGCAGCTTACGGGACTCGTACAATGAGCAGTTCTTC. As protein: CASSLRDSYNEQFF. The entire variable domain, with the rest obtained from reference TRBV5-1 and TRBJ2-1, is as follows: KAGVTQTPRYLIKTRGQQVTLSCSPISGHRSVSWYQQTPGQGLQFLFEYFSETQRNKGNFPGRFSGRQFSNSRSEMNVSTLELGDSALYLCASSLRDSYNEQFFGPGTRLTVL.

The CDR3 spells CASSETGSGTDTQYF. The CDR3 DNA reads as TGTGCCAGCAGTGAAACGGGGTCCGGCACAGATACGCAGTATTTT. The V gene is TRBV6-1, the J gene TRBJ2-3; the D gene is possibly TRBD2 (5 bases). The V gene lost 2 bases and the J gene lost 1 base, with 10 bases spanning the gap. The CDR3 is 15 residues long. The germline CDR1 and CDR2 sequences are MNHNS and SASEGT.

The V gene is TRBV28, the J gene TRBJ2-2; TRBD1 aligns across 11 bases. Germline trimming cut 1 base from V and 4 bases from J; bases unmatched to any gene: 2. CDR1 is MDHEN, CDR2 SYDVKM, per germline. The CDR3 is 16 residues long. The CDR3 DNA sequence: TGTGCCAGCAGTTTATTCGGGACAGGGGGCACCGGGGAGCTGTTTTTT. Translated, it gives CASSLFGTGGTGELFF.

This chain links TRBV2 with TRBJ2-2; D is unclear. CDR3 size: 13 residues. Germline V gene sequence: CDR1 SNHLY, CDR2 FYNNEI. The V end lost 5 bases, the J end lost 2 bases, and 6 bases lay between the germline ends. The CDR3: CASSKLNTGELFF. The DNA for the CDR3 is TGTGCCAGCAGTAAACTAAACACCGGGGAGCTGTTTTTT.

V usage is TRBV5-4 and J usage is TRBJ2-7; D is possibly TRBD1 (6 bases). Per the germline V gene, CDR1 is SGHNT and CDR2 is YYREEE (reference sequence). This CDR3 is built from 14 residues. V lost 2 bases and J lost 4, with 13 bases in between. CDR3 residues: CASSFRDKQYEQYF. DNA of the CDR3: TGTGCCAGCAGCTTCCGGGACAAGCAATACGAGCAGTACTTC.

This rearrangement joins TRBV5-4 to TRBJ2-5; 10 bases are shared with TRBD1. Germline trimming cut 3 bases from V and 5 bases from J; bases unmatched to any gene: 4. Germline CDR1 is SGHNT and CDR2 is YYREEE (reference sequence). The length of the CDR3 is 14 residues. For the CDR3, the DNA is TGTGCCAGCAGCTCCGGGACAGGGGCGGAGACCCAGTACTTC. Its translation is CASSSGTGAETQYF.

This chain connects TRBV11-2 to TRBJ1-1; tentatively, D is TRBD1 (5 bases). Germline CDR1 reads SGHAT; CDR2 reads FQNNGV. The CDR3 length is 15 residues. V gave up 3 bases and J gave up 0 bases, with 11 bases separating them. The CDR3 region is CASSFSDTLNTEAFF. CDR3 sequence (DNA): TGTGCCAGCAGCTTCTCGGACACGCTGAACACTGAAGCTTTCTTT.

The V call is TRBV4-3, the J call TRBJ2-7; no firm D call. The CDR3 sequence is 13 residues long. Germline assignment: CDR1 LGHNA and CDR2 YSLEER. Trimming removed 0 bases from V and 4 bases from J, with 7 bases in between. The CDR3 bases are TGCGCCAGCAGCCAAGATAGGGTATACGAGCAGTACTTC. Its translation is CASSQDRVYEQYF.

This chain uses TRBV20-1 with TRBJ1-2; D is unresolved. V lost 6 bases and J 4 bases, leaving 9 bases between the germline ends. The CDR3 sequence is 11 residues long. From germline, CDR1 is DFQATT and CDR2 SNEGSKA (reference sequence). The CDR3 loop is CSATTTYGYTF. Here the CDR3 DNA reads TGCAGTGCCACAACAACCTATGGCTACACCTTC.

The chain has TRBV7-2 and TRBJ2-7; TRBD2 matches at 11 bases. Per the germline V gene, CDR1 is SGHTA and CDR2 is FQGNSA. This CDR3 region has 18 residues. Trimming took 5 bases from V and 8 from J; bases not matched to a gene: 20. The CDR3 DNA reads TGTGCCAGCAGCCGGGCCTGGGTAGCGGGAGGGCCCGGTTCACAGCAGTACTTC. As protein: CASSRAWVAGGPGSQQYF. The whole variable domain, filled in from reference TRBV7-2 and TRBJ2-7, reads GAGVSQSPSNKVTEKGKDVELRCDPISGHTALYWYRQSLGQGLEFLIYFQGNSAPDKSGLPSDRFSAERTGGSVSTLTIQRTQQEDSAVYLCASSRAWVAGGPGSQQYFGPGTRLTVT.

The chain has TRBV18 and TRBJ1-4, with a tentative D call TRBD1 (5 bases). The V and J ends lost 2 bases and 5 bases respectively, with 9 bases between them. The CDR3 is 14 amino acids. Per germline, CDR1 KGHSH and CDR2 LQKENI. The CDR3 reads CASSPGAENEKLFF. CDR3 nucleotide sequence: TGTGCCAGCTCACCAGGGGCCGAGAATGAAAAACTGTTTTTT.

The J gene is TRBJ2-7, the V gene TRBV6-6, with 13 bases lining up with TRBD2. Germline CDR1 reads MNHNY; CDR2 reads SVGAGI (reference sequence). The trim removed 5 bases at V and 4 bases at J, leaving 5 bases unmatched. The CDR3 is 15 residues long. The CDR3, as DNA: TGTGCCAGCAGTCCCGGGACTAGCGGGAAATACGAGCAGTACTTC. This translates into CASSPGTSGKYEQYF.

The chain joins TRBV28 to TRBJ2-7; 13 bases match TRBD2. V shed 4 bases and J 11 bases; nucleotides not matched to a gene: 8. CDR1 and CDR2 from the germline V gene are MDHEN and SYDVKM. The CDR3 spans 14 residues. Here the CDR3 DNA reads TGTGCCAGCAGTTCCCCGGGACTAGCGGGGAATGAGTACTTC. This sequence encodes CASSSPGLAGNEYF.

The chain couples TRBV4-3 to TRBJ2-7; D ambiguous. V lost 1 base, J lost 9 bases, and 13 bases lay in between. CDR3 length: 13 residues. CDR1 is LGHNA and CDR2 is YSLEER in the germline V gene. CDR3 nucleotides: TGCGCCAGCAGCCAAGGGCCGGCGCGTGGGCAGTACTTC. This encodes CASSQGPARGQYF.

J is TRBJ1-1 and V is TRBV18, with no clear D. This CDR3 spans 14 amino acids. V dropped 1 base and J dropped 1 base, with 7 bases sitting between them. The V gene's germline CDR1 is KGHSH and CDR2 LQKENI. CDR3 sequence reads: CASSPRVTNTEAFF. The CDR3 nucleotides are TGTGCCAGCTCACCACGGGTCACGAACACTGAAGCTTTCTTT. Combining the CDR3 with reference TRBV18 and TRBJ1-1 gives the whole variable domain NAGVMQNPRHLVRRRGQEARLRCSPMKGHSHVYWYRQLPEEGLKFMVYLQKENIIDESGMPKERFSAEFPKEGPSILRIQQVVRGDSAAYFCASSPRVTNTEAFFGQGTRLTVV.

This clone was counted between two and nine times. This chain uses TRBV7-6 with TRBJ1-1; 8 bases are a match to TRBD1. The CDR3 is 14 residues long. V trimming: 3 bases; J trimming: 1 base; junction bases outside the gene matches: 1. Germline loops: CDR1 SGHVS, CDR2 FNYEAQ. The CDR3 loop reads CASSFGQGNTEAFF. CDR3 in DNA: TGTGCCAGCAGCTTCGGACAGGGGAACACTGAAGCTTTCTTT.

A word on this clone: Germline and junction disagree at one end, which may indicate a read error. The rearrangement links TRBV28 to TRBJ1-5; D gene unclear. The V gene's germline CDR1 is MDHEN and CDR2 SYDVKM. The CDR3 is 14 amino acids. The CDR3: CASTRSISNRPQHF. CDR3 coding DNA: TGTGCCAGCACCCGAAGTATTAGCAATCGGCCCCAGCATTTT.

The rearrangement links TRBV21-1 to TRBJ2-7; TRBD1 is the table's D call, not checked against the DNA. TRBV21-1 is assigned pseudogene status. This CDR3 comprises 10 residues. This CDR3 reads CAQGWDEQYF. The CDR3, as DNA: TGTGCCCAGGGGTGGGACGAGCAGTACTTC.

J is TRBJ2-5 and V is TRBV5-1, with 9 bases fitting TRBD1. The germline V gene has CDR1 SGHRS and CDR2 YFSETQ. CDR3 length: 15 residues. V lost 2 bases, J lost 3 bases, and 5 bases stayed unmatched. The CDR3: CASSFLTGGEETQYF. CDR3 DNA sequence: TGCGCCAGCAGCTTCCTGACAGGGGGTGAAGAGACCCAGTACTTC.